The 30 T cell receptor beta chains below come from one sample, sequenced in a study of cytomegalovirus exposure and HLA in healthy donors. PCR primers comprised 60 Vbeta and 13 Jbeta primers. Sequenced by immunoSEQ multiplex PCR; TCRdb stores in-frame clones only, minus some. Among 100,000 to 150,000 clones listed, more than 70% were seen once. The specimen sequenced was PBMCs. The receptors come from a woman aged 55-70 years in good health and CMV-seronegative.

The V and J genes are TRBV13 and TRBJ2-7; TRBD2 might be the D (5 bases). Germline-derived CDR1 and CDR2 are PRHDT and FYEKMQ (reference sequence). This CDR3 has 19 amino acids. Trimming left V 1 base short and J 0 bases short, with 22 bases between. In DNA, the CDR3 is TGTGCCAGCAGCTTAGACGGAACAGCGGCAGGAGCGAGCTCCTACGAGCAGTACTTC. Its protein is CASSLDGTAAGASSYEQYF.

The sample holds one count of this clone. V gene TRBV5-1 combines with J gene TRBJ2-3; a weak D match, TRBD2 (6 bases). The CDR3 length is 15 residues. Per germline, CDR1 SGHRS and CDR2 YFSETQ. Trimming removed 0 bases at V and 5 bases at J, with 13 bases between. The CDR3 nucleotides read TGCGCCAGCAGCTTGGGAGTAGTAGCGGAAGATACGCAGTATTTT. Amino acid sequence: CASSLGVVAEDTQYF.

The V call is TRBV19, the J call TRBJ1-2; no clear D. Germline lookup yields CDR1 LNHDA and CDR2 SQIVND (reference sequence). The ends were cut back, 3 bases at V and 3 bases at J, with 11 bases in the middle. CDR3 length: 14 residues. CDR3 sequence reads: CASSMTWRDYGYTF. Here the CDR3 DNA reads TGTGCCAGTAGTATGACCTGGAGGGACTATGGCTACACCTTC.

The chain is built from TRBV28 and TRBJ2-1, with 10 nucleotides matching TRBD1. The CDR3 loop spans 13 amino acids. V lost 9 bases to trimming and J lost 9 bases; unmatched junction nucleotides: 8. Germline V gene lookup returns CDR1 MDHEN and CDR2 SYDVKM. The CDR3 region has the DNA TGTGCCAGTCTTGAGACAGGGGGCATTGAGCAGTTCTTC. Translation: CASLETGGIEQFF.

This rearrangement joins TRBV15 to TRBJ2-1; 10 nucleotides line up with TRBD2. Germline V gene sequence: CDR1 LNHNV, CDR2 YYDKDF (reference sequence). Germline trimming cut 8 bases from V and 0 bases from J; bases unmatched to any gene: 13. CDR3 size: 18 residues. CDR3 amino acids: CATWTASGGAISYNEQFF. The CDR3 DNA reads as TGTGCCACCTGGACGGCTAGCGGGGGAGCAATCTCCTACAATGAGCAGTTCTTC. Looking up the rest from reference TRBV15 and TRBJ2-1 gives the full variable domain: DAMVIQNPRYQVTQFGKPVTLSCSQTLNHNVMYWYQQKSSQAPKLLFHYYDKDFNNEADTPDNFQSRRPNTSFCFLDIRSPGLGDTAMYLCATWTASGGAISYNEQFFGPGTRLTVL.

This rearrangement joins TRBV10-2 to TRBJ1-5, with 9 positions matching TRBD1. V trimming: 4 bases; J trimming: 7 bases; junction bases outside the gene matches: 5. Germline CDR1 reads WSHSY; CDR2 reads SAAADI. CDR3 length equals 14 residues. CDR3 bases: TGCGCCAGCAGTGGGGACAGGGCGGGGCAGCCCCAGCATTTT. Its protein is CASSGDRAGQPQHF.

The chain uses TRBV2 and TRBJ1-2; the match to TRBD1 covers 9 bases. Germline-derived CDR1 and CDR2 are SNHLY and FYNNEI. The CDR3 sequence is 11 residues long. Germline trimming cut 8 bases from V and 7 bases from J; bases unmatched to any gene: 2. Here the CDR3 reads CASLDRGGYTF. The DNA of the CDR3 is TGTGCCAGCTTGGACAGGGGTGGCTACACCTTC.

The chain links TRBV27 to TRBJ2-5; TRBD1 might be the D (6 bases). V was trimmed by 8 bases and J by 1 base, leaving 20 bases between them. In germline, CDR1 is MNHEY, CDR2 SMNVEV (reference sequence). The CDR3 loop spans 16 amino acids. CDR3 in amino acids: CASLFTNRAPQETQYF. DNA of the CDR3: TGTGCCAGCCTCTTCACTAACAGGGCCCCCCAAGAGACCCAGTACTTC.

This clone was found a few times. The rearrangement uses TRBV25-1 and TRBJ2-1, with 8 bases fitting TRBD2. Per the germline V gene, CDR1 is MGHDK and CDR2 is SYGVNS. V dropped 2 bases and J dropped 4; count of bases not matched to a gene: 7. This CDR3 region has 16 residues. This CDR3 reads CASSEGLAGSYNEQFF. CDR3 bases: TGTGCCAGCAGTGAAGGGCTAGCGGGCAGTTACAATGAGCAGTTCTTC.

This clone was seen once. Within the sample, other DNA sequences also encode this same CDR3. The rearrangement joins TRBV27 to TRBJ1-5, with unresolved D. This CDR3 is built from 15 residues. Germline assignment: CDR1 MNHEY and CDR2 SMNVEV (reference sequence). Trimming removed 2 bases from V and 0 bases from J, with 8 bases in between. The DNA for the CDR3 is TGTGCCAGCAGTTTAGGCGGTTATAGCAATCAGCCCCAGCATTTT. It encodes CASSLGGYSNQPQHF.

This rearrangement joins TRBV30 to TRBJ1-4; D perhaps matches TRBD1 (5 bases). CDR3 length: 13 residues. The germline CDR1 and CDR2 sequences are GTSNPN and SVGIG (reference sequence). V gave up 5 bases and J gave up 8 bases, with 15 bases separating them. DNA for the CDR3: TGTGCCTGGGGTCGGGCCCAGGGCGAAAAACTGTTTTTT. As protein: CAWGRAQGEKLFF.

This clone was counted a few times. This chain connects TRBV5-6 to TRBJ2-1, with TRBD2 matching over 7 bases. The V gene's germline CDR1 is SGHDT and CDR2 YYEEEE. The CDR3 runs 13 residues. After removal of 0 bases from V and 10 bases from J, the junction contained 4 bases not matched to a gene. Here the CDR3 reads CASSLAPREEQFF. The CDR3 nucleotides read TGTGCCAGCAGCTTGGCTCCGCGGGAGGAGCAGTTCTTC.

By sample fraction, this clone is medium-sized. The V and J genes are TRBV25-1 and TRBJ2-6; D perhaps matches TRBD2 (5 bases). The CDR3 runs to 17 residues. Trimming removed 3 bases at V and 0 bases at J, with 12 bases between. Germline CDR1 reads MGHDK; CDR2 reads SYGVNS. The CDR3 sequence: CASSDDYSSSGANVLTF. Here the CDR3 DNA reads TGTGCCAGCAGTGACGACTACAGCAGCTCTGGGGCCAACGTCCTGACTTTC.

The J gene is TRBJ1-1, the V gene TRBV7-2, with 7 bases matching TRBD1. This CDR3 contains 16 residues. Germline trimming cut 3 bases from V and 1 base from J; bases unmatched to any gene: 8. Germline CDR1 is SGHTA and CDR2 is FQGNSA. CDR3 region: CASSFLPGQQNTEAFF. The CDR3 bases are TGTGCCAGCAGCTTTCTCCCGGGACAGCAGAACACTGAAGCTTTCTTT.

The chain links TRBV5-1 to TRBJ2-7; a possible D gene is TRBD2 (7 bases). V lost 4 bases, J lost 3 bases, and 23 bases lay in between. Germline CDR1 and CDR2: SGHRS and YFSETQ. CDR3 length: 17 residues. Here the CDR3 DNA reads TGCGCCAGCAGCCCTGGGAGGGACAACATTGGGAGCTACGAGCAGTACTTC. It yields the protein CASSPGRDNIGSYEQYF.

The V gene is TRBV15, the J gene TRBJ1-5; the D is unclear. Deletions cut 0 bases from V and 7 bases from J, with 7 bases between. The germline V gene encodes CDR1 LNHNV and CDR2 YYDKDF (reference sequence). The CDR3 consists of 13 residues. CDR3 protein: CATSRDFRQPQHF. The DNA for the CDR3 is TGTGCCACCAGCAGAGATTTCAGACAGCCCCAGCATTTT.

The rearrangement uses TRBV15 and TRBJ2-5; 8 bases agree with TRBD1. Per germline, CDR1 LNHNV and CDR2 YYDKDF (reference sequence). The trim removed 3 bases at V and 8 bases at J, leaving 17 bases unmatched. The CDR3 runs 17 residues. The CDR3 DNA follows: TGTGCCACCAGCAGCTCGAGCTCACCGGGACAGGAGGATACCCAGTACTTC. This encodes CATSSSSSPGQEDTQYF. Full variable domain (rest looked up from reference TRBV15 and TRBJ2-5): DAMVIQNPRYQVTQFGKPVTLSCSQTLNHNVMYWYQQKSSQAPKLLFHYYDKDFNNEADTPDNFQSRRPNTSFCFLDIRSPGLGDTAMYLCATSSSSSPGQEDTQYFGPGTRLLVL.

The gene calls are TRBV19 and TRBJ1-5; 11 positions agree with TRBD1. The V gene's germline CDR1 is LNHDA and CDR2 SQIVND (reference sequence). The CDR3 is 15 residues long. Trimming removed 6 bases from V and 4 bases from J; junction bases left unmatched: 5. CDR3 sequence: CASSTGTGGNQPQHF. CDR3 DNA: TGTGCCAGTAGCACCGGGACAGGGGGGAATCAGCCCCAGCATTTT.

This chain connects TRBV21-1 to TRBJ2-2; whether TRBD1, the table's D call, matches the DNA was not checked. TRBV21-1 counts as a pseudogene. This CDR3 is 15 amino acids long. CDR3 sequence: CASSKAPRYTGELFF. The CDR3 nucleotides are TGTGCCAGCAGCAAAGCGCCCAGGTACACCGGGGAGCTGTTTTTT.

This chain connects TRBV2 to TRBJ2-1, with 14 bases matching TRBD2. The CDR3 extends over 15 amino acids. The germline CDR1 and CDR2 sequences are SNHLY and FYNNEI. Germline trimming cut 7 bases from V and 10 bases from J; bases unmatched to any gene: 9. Here the CDR3 reads CASTATSGRAGEQFF. For the CDR3, the DNA is TGTGCCAGCACTGCGACTAGCGGGAGGGCGGGGGAGCAGTTCTTC.

The V gene is TRBV5-1, the J gene TRBJ2-1; 16 nucleotides match TRBD2. Trimming removed 4 bases from V and 2 bases from J; junction bases left unmatched: 15. Per the germline V gene, CDR1 is SGHRS and CDR2 is YFSETQ. CDR3 length equals 21 residues. The CDR3 is CASSRLRPPGLAGGPYNEQFF. The CDR3 DNA reads TGCGCCAGCAGCCGTCTGCGTCCCCCGGGACTAGCGGGAGGGCCCTACAATGAGCAGTTCTTC.

The rearrangement joins TRBV21-1 to TRBJ2-2; the D call TRBD1 from the table was never checked on the DNA. TRBV21-1 is a pseudogene segment. CDR3 length equals 17 residues. The CDR3 nucleotides are TGTGCCAGCAGCAAGGGCCGACAGGGGAGAAACACCGGGGAGCTGTTTTTT. Translating gives CASSKGRQGRNTGELFF.

The J gene is TRBJ1-1, the V gene TRBV19; D call uncertain. Germline-derived CDR1 and CDR2 are LNHDA and SQIVND (reference sequence). V dropped 2 bases and J dropped 4 bases, with 20 bases sitting between them. The CDR3 has 17 amino acids. CDR3 coding DNA: TGTGCCAGTAGTATACGTGTAGACATTGGAGGCGGCACTGAAGCTTTCTTT. This codes for CASSIRVDIGGGTEAFF.

Regarding this clone: One junction end disagrees with the germline gene, perhaps due to a read error. This chain uses TRBV7-7 with TRBJ2-1; 7 positions agree with TRBD1. The CDR3 is 17 residues long. Germline assignment: CDR1 SSHAT and CDR2 FNYEAQ (reference sequence). CDR3 DNA sequence: TGTGCTAGCAGCTTAGCGCCAGGGGGACAGAGAAGCAATGAGCAGTTCTTC. Translation gives CASSLAPGGQRSNEQFF. Supplemented by reference TRBV7-7 and TRBJ2-1, the full variable domain reads GAGVSQSPRYKVTKRGQDVTLRCDPISSHATLYWYQQALGQGPEFLTYFNYEAQPDKSGLPSDRFSAERPEGSISTLTIQRTEQRDSAMYRCASSLAPGGQRSNEQFFGPGTRLTVL.

The gene calls are TRBV4-1 and TRBJ2-2, with D tentatively TRBD2 (5 bases). Germline CDR1 is MGHRA and CDR2 is YSYEKL. Trimming took off 4 bases at V and 5 bases at J, with 8 bases between the two ends. The CDR3 has 13 residues. The CDR3 loop reads CASSRGRTGELFF. The CDR3 coding sequence is TGCGCCAGCAGCCGAGGGAGAACCGGGGAGCTGTTTTTT.

The chain combines TRBV29-1 with TRBJ2-1, with 7 bases identical to TRBD1. Germline CDR1 is SQVTM and CDR2 is ANQGSEA. V lost 5 bases, J lost 2 bases, and 6 bases stayed unmatched. The CDR3 is 14 amino acids. The CDR3 DNA is TGCAGCGTTCATAAAGGGGGCACCTACAATGAGCAGTTCTTC. Translation gives CSVHKGGTYNEQFF.

The chain uses TRBV2 and TRBJ1-6; D unclear. Germline CDR1 is SNHLY and CDR2 is FYNNEI. The CDR3 totals 16 residues. The ends were cut back, 6 bases at V and 7 bases at J, with 19 bases in the middle. This CDR3 is CASSGLVGRPNSPLHF. In DNA form, the CDR3 reads TGTGCCAGCAGCGGACTGGTCGGACGGCCAAATTCACCCCTCCACTTT.

The gene calls are TRBV30 and TRBJ2-1, with D perhaps TRBD2 (6 bases). V was trimmed by 3 bases and J by 12 bases, leaving 18 bases between them. Germline CDR1 reads GTSNPN; CDR2 reads SVGIG (reference sequence). The CDR3 spans 13 residues. CDR3 in amino acids: CAWRAGLSLRQFF. The CDR3 DNA is TGTGCCTGGAGGGCGGGGCTGTCCCTACGGCAGTTCTTC.

The chain couples TRBV28 to TRBJ1-5, with 8 bases matching TRBD1. The CDR3 covers 15 residues. Trimming took 3 bases from V and 5 from J; bases not matched to a gene: 6. The germline gives CDR1 MDHEN, CDR2 SYDVKM. DNA of the CDR3: TGTGCCAGCAGTTTTACGACAGGGGTCTATCAGCCCCAGCATTTT. This encodes CASSFTTGVYQPQHF.

The rearrangement links TRBV19 to TRBJ2-1; D is perhaps TRBD1 (5 bases). Germline values: CDR1 LNHDA, CDR2 SQIVND (reference sequence). The CDR3 runs to 17 residues. Trimming pared 5 bases from V and 8 bases from J, leaving 25 bases between. CDR3: CASSPTPSPTARDEQFF. In nucleotides, the CDR3 is TGTGCCAGTAGTCCAACCCCTTCTCCGACAGCCAGGGATGAGCAGTTCTTC. Complete variable domain (other parts from reference TRBV19 and TRBJ2-1): DGGITQSPKYLFRKEGQNVTLSCEQNLNHDAMYWYRQDPGQGLRLIYYSQIVNDFQKGDIAEGYSVSREKKESFPLTVTSAQKNPTAFYLCASSPTPSPTARDEQFFGPGTRLTVL.